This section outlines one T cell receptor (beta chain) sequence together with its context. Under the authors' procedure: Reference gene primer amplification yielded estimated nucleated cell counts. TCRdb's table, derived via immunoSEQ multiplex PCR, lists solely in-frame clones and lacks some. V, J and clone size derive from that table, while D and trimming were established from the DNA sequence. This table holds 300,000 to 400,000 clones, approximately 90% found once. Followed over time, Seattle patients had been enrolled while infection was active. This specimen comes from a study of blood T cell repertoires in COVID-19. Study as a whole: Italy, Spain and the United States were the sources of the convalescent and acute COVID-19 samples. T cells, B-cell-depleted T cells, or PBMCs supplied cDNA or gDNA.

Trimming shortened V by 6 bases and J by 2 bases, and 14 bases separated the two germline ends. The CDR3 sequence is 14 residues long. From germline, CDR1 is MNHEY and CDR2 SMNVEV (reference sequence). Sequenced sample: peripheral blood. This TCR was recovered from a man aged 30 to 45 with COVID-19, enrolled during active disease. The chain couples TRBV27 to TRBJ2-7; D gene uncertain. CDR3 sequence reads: CASSSMPLPYEQYF. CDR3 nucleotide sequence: TGTGCCAGCAGCTCTATGCCCCTCCCCTACGAGCAGTACTTC.